This T cell receptor beta chain was identified in a study of shared clonotypes between healthy human individuals (dated by TCRdb to 2019 to 2021). Regarding the research as a whole: The cohort included a few men and a couple of women between 18 and 49 years of age. Blood TCR repertoires of about 5 healthy adults were deeply sequenced to estimate repertoire size and the extent of clonotype sharing between individuals. Libraries were prepared and TCR repertoires were sequenced by different laboratories using diverse techniques, in order to increase sequencing depth and limit assay-specific biases. Between about 0.8 and 9 billion PBMCs per donor were obtained by leukapheresis.

Healthy HIV-negative adults with no recently reported acute infections or vaccinations were included as donors. All donors were Caucasian adults living in Nashville, Tennessee, USA. For unsorted samples, 100 million or so PBMCs were counted, and genomic DNA was extracted using the QIAamp DNA Blood Mini kit. Blood was obtained by leukapheresis, after which PBMCs were separated by Ficoll-Histopaque density gradient centrifugation and cryopreserved in liquid nitrogen vapor phase. On this clone itself: Its antigen has not been determined. No per-base quality is available; no much larger clone lies one base away.

Via the germline V gene, CDR1 is SGHAT and CDR2 FQNNGV. V is clipped by 2 bases and J by 7 bases, and the sequence between their germline boundaries is 11 bases long. Measured from the cysteine to the phenylalanine, the CDR3 is 14 residues long. Only the CDR3 part of the read is kept: 42 bases, read in frame from the first base. Overall study results and their limits: Based on pairwise subsampling, the degree of clonotype sharing among donors was expected to be affected by sequencing depth. The genetic and exposure-history diversity represented was limited by the small number of donors. Sampling was limited to blood, and TCR repertoires in tissue likely differ from TCR repertoires in blood.

TCR CDR3 regions were amplified from genomic DNA by multiplex PCR using the deep immunoSEQ assay. For each cell subset, the extracted genomic DNA was distributed evenly across all wells of several immunoSEQ 96-well plates, and each plate served as one replicate. Each replicate PCR for unsorted PBMC received roughly 300 ng genomic DNA, equal to approximately 29,000 T cell genomes. Unsorted PBMC genomic DNA was sequenced across ten immunoSEQ deep assay plates. Purified libraries were quantified with a Qubit 3.0 fluorometer, sized on a Bioanalyzer 2100, and re-quantified with the KAPA Library Quantification kit. Every immunoSEQ 96-well plate was sequenced on a separate single-read 150-cycle Illumina NextSeq 550 flow cell. The study's processing was this. Because only junctional sequences without quality scores were contained in the immunoSEQ output, filtering matching that applied to full-length reads could not be performed. Sequences were annotated with PyIR, a Python wrapper for IgBLAST v1.9, using IMGT germline references to assign V/J genes and CDR3. Any read was removed if the V/J assignment was weak (E-value above 1e-6), the CDR3 was missing, or the read contained stop codons, out-of-frame junctions, or ambiguous translated residues. V3J clonotypes were defined as sequences sharing an identical inferred V gene, J gene, and CDR3 amino acid sequence. To compute the percentage overlap between repertoires, the number of shared unique clonotypes was divided by the size of the smaller repertoire. RTK rarefaction, the Chao1 estimator, and Recon v2.1 estimates of unobserved clonotypes were used to assess repertoire richness. TCRdb holds this immuneACCESS table with in-frame rearrangements only. Some clones are missing; in checked studies, unresolved V genes explain under half, and the rest has no known cause. That table gives V, J and clone size, and the DNA gave D and trimming. In all, the sample holds approximately 500,000 clones, and 60% to 80% of those were seen once. The top ten clones comprise approximately 13% of the sample.

In this chain, TRBV11-2 is recombined with TRBJ1-4; tentative D gene TRBD1, with 6 bases matching. The TCR originated in a woman in her forties in good health. Some clones in this sample may be carry-over from other donors' samples. Sequencing was done on a sample of PBMCs. CDR3 protein: CASSLNRVVEKLFF. The nucleotide sequence reads as follows: TGTGCCAGCAGCTTAAACAGGGTGGTTGAAAAACTGTTTTTT. With all but the CDR3 taken from the reference TRBV11-2 and TRBJ1-4 genes, the full variable domain is: EAGVAQSPRYKIIEKRQSVAFWCNPISGHATLYWYQQILGQGPKLLIQFQNNGVVDDSQLPKDRFSAERLKGVDSTLKIQPAKLEDSAVYLCASSLNRVVEKLFFGSGTQLSVL.